This TCR beta chain is drawn from a study of blood T cell repertoires in COVID-19. Profiling relied on immunoSEQ multiplex PCR, and the TCRdb table lists in-frame clones only, not all of them. Found here are about 160,000 clones, 80% to 90% of them singletons; the top ten hold roughly 3%. Germline V gene sequence: CDR1 MDHEN, CDR2 SYDVKM. This CDR3 comprises 16 residues. The V and J ends lost 7 bases and 9 bases, in that order; junction bases with no gene match: 15. Sequencing was done on a sample of peripheral blood. The TCR was taken from a man in his sixties or seventies with acute or convalescent COVID-19. The rearrangement joins TRBV28 to TRBJ2-1, with 10 bases identical to TRBD2. The CDR3 here is CASTSGLAGVRPEQFF. CDR3 coding DNA: TGTGCCAGCACTTCGGGTCTAGCGGGAGTCCGTCCTGAGCAGTTCTTC.